The 5 T cell receptor beta chains below were found in one sample sequenced in a study of blood T cell repertoires in COVID-19 (TCRdb year 2020). Library construction relied on the immunoSEQ multiplex PCR assay. The source is immuneACCESS, and TCRdb retained only in-frame sequences with V and J called. Part of the clones is not carried over; for the studies checked, unresolved V genes explain less than half of this, and the remainder is unexplained. Recorded for this sample are about 200,000 clones; approximately 91% of them occurred a single time. The ten largest clones add up to around 1.7% of the sample. Sequences were obtained from peripheral blood. These receptors were taken from a man between 18 and 29 years old with active or convalescent COVID-19.

The rearrangement links TRBV24-1 to TRBJ2-7, with TRBD2 matching 15 bases. Germline V lookup: CDR1 KGHDR, CDR2 SFDVKD. This CDR3 is 18 amino acids long. J lost 2 bases, V lost 3 bases, and 7 bases had no gene match. The DNA of the CDR3 is TGTGCCACCAGTGATGGAGGACTAGCGGGGGGGCGGCCCTACGAGCAGTACTTC. This sequence encodes CATSDGGLAGGRPYEQYF.

The chain is built from TRBV6-2 or TRBV6-3 and TRBJ2-1; 8 positions match TRBD2. Per germline, CDR1 MNHEY and CDR2 SVGEGT. The CDR3 covers 13 residues. The V segment lost 4 bases and the J segment 8 bases; nucleotides outside the gene matches: 4. CDR3 nucleotides: TGTGCCAGCAGTTTCGGGACTAGGGATGAGCAGTTCTTC. Translation gives CASSFGTRDEQFF.

This chain connects TRBV30 to TRBJ2-7; 9 bases agree with TRBD1. Per the germline V gene, CDR1 is GTSNPN and CDR2 is SVGIG (reference sequence). CDR3 length equals 13 residues. CDR3 amino acids: CATSRDRDYEQYF. In nucleotides, the CDR3 is TGTGCTACTTCCCGGGACAGGGATTACGAGCAGTACTTC.

A remark on this clone: At one boundary the junction diverges from the germline segment, which might be a read error. V is TRBV7-9 and J is TRBJ2-3, with a weak D call TRBD2 (5 bases). CDR1 and CDR2 from the germline V gene are SEHNR and FQNEAQ (reference sequence). This CDR3 comprises 16 residues. CDR3 residues: CASTLNVAGGRDTQYF. CDR3 DNA sequence: TGTGCCAGCACCTTAAATGTTGCGGGTGGGCGTGATACGCAGTATTTT.

This rearrangement joins TRBV19 to TRBJ1-1; the D gene is possibly TRBD1 (5 bases). From germline, CDR1 is LNHDA and CDR2 SQIVND (reference sequence). Trimming pared 4 bases from V and 11 bases from J, leaving 14 bases between. This CDR3 region has 12 residues. CDR3 amino acids: CASSRGDIRAFF. CDR3 coding DNA: TGTGCCAGTAGTAGGGGGGATATCAGGGCTTTCTTT.